The next 11 T cell receptor beta chains were all read from a single sample in a study of blood T cell repertoires in COVID-19. Measured with immunoSEQ multiplex PCR; TCRdb has only the in-frame clones, and not every one. Found here are around 78,000 clones, around nine tenths of them singletons; the top ten hold more than 0.95%. Sequenced material: PBMCs or T cells enriched from blood (not recorded which). Source of these receptors: a woman aged 50 to 60 with acute COVID-19.

The CDR3 loop is CASSHTGVSGWNTEAFF. The CDR3 DNA follows: TGTGCCAGCAGCCACACAGGGGTTTCAGGTTGGAACACTGAAGCTTTCTTT. The V gene is TRBV4-2, the J gene TRBJ1-1; 7 nucleotides agree with TRBD1. From germline, CDR1 is LGHNA and CDR2 YNFKEQ. Trimming at V came to 3 bases and at J to 1 base, leaving 11 bases not matched to a gene. The CDR3 totals 17 residues.

The chain employs TRBV5-1 and TRBJ2-1; D may be TRBD2 (6 bases). Germline values: CDR1 SGHRS, CDR2 YFSETQ. V lost 4 bases and J lost 4, with 21 bases in between. This CDR3 spans 17 amino acids. CDR3 region: CASSPSARDFRYNEQFF. The CDR3 DNA follows: TGCGCCAGCAGCCCCTCCGCCCGGGACTTCCGATACAATGAGCAGTTCTTC.

The chain joins TRBV7-9 to TRBJ1-1, with TRBD1 matching 10 bases. From germline, CDR1 is SEHNR and CDR2 FQNEAQ (reference sequence). CDR3 length equals 14 residues. V shed 5 bases and J 4 bases; nucleotides not matched to a gene: 4. The chain's CDR3 is CASSTGQGGTEAFF. CDR3 nucleotides: TGTGCCAGCAGCACAGGACAGGGGGGCACTGAAGCTTTCTTT.

The chain has TRBV27 and TRBJ1-6, with TRBD1 identical over 7 bases. CDR1 MNHEY and CDR2 SMNVEV come from the germline V gene (reference sequence). V lost 5 bases and J lost 3; bases outside the gene matches: 4. This CDR3 comprises 15 residues. CDR3 in DNA: TGTGCCAGCAGTAAGACAGGGAACTATAATTCACCCCTCCACTTT. Encoded protein: CASSKTGNYNSPLHF.

The chain is built from TRBV21-1 and TRBJ1-2; the table names TRBD1, a call not compared with the DNA. TRBV21-1 is noted as a pseudogene. This CDR3 has 16 residues. For the CDR3, the DNA is TGTGCCAGCCGACGGGGCCTATCACAGGGGGCAGGTGGCTACACCTTC. Translation gives CASRRGLSQGAGGYTF.

This clone occurred once. The chain has TRBV5-1 and TRBJ1-2, with TRBD1 matching 12 bases. With V trimmed by 4 bases and J by 8 bases, 9 bases remained unmatched. In germline, CDR1 is SGHRS, CDR2 YFSETQ. This CDR3 comprises 15 residues. CDR3: CASSRDRGRASGYTF. CDR3 nucleotide sequence: TGCGCCAGCAGCAGGGACAGGGGGCGCGCAAGCGGCTACACCTTC.

Only a few counts were recorded for this clone. The rearrangement links TRBV18 to TRBJ2-7; possible D gene TRBD1, 5 bases. From germline, CDR1 is KGHSH and CDR2 LQKENI. The ends were cut back, 1 base at V and 3 bases at J, with 10 bases in the middle. The CDR3 has 14 amino acids. CDR3 protein: CASSPQRDSYEQYF. CDR3 sequence (DNA): TGTGCCAGCTCACCACAGAGAGACAGCTACGAGCAGTACTTC.

J is TRBJ1-4 and V is TRBV19; D is unresolved. The CDR3 loop spans 17 amino acids. Trimming took 5 bases from V and 7 from J, leaving 23 bases between them. Germline values: CDR1 LNHDA, CDR2 SQIVND (reference sequence). The CDR3, as DNA: TGTGCCAGTAGTCCCCCCATCAACAGTAAAATGAGTGAAAAACTGTTTTTT. Protein: CASSPPINSKMSEKLFF.

V is TRBV4-2 and J is TRBJ1-2; 11 bases align to TRBD1. The germline V gene encodes CDR1 LGHNA and CDR2 YNFKEQ. Unmatched junction bases numbered 7, after V lost 2 bases and J lost 5 bases. There are 16 residues in the CDR3. The CDR3 DNA follows: TGTGCCAGCAGCCAACCAGAAGGGACAGGGGGTTATGGCTACACCTTC. This translates into CASSQPEGTGGYGYTF.

This CDR3 reads CASSLPRGGAGNTIYF. Here the CDR3 DNA reads TGTGCCAGCAGCTTGCCCCGGGGGGGGGCCGGAAACACCATATATTTT. The chain has TRBV7-2 and TRBJ1-3, with D perhaps TRBD1 (6 bases). This CDR3 has 16 residues. Germline CDR1 and CDR2: SGHTA and FQGNSA. V was clipped by 3 bases and J by 4 bases, with 16 bases between them.

This sequence joins TRBV19 and TRBJ2-3; TRBD2 agrees at 15 bases. Germline V gives CDR1 LNHDA, CDR2 SQIVND (reference sequence). Trimming took 7 bases from V and 2 from J; bases not matched to a gene: 13. The CDR3 length is 19 residues. The DNA of the CDR3 is TGTGCCAGTACTACGAGGACTAGCGGGAGGGCCCAGCCCACAGATACGCAGTATTTT. Its protein is CASTTRTSGRAQPTDTQYF. The full variable domain, in which reference TRBV19 and TRBJ2-3 provide the parts outside the CDR3, is DGGITQSPKYLFRKEGQNVTLSCEQNLNHDAMYWYRQDPGQGLRLIYYSQIVNDFQKGDIAEGYSVSREKKESFPLTVTSAQKNPTAFYLCASTTRTSGRAQPTDTQYFGPGTRLTVL.